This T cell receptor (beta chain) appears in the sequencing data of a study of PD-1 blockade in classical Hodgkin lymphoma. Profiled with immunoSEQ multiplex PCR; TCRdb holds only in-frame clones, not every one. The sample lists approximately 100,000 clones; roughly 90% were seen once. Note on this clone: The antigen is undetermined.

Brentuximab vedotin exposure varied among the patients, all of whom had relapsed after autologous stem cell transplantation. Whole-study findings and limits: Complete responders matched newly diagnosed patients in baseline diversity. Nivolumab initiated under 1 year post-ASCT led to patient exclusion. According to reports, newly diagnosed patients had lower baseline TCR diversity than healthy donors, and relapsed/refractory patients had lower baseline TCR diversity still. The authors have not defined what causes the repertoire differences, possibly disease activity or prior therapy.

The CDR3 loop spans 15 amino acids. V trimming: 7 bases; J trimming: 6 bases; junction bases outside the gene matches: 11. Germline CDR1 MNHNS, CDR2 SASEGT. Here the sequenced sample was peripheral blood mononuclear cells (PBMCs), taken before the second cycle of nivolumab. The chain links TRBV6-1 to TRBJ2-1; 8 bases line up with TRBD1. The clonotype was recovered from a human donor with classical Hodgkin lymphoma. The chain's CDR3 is CASNKAGGYRNEQFF. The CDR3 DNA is TGTGCCAGCAACAAGGCAGGGGGCTATCGCAATGAGCAGTTCTTC.